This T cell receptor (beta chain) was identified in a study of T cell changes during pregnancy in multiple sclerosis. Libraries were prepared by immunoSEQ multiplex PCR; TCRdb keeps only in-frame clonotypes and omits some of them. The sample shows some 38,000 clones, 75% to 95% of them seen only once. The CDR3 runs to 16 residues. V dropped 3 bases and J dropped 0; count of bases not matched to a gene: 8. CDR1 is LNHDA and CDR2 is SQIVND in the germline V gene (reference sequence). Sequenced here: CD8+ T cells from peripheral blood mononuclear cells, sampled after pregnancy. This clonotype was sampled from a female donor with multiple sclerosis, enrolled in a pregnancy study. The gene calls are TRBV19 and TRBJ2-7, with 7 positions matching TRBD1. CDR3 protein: CASSIGRGTFSYEQYF. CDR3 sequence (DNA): TGTGCCAGTAGTATCGGCAGGGGGACCTTCTCCTACGAGCAGTACTTC.